This T cell receptor beta chain derives from a study of blood T cell repertoires in COVID-19. The assay was immunoSEQ multiplex PCR, and TCRdb's table has in-frame clones only and misses some. The data show tens of thousands of clones, approximately 86% seen once. V lost 10 bases to trimming and J lost 1 base, with 13 bases between them. Germline CDR1 reads ENHRY; CDR2 reads SYGVKD. The CDR3 contains 13 residues. The sequenced sample was peripheral blood. This TCR was recovered from a man aged 80 or over with active or convalescent COVID-19. This chain uses TRBV10-3 with TRBJ1-1; D possibly corresponds to TRBD1 (5 bases). CDR3 sequence: CATHFGQNTEAFF. CDR3 bases: TGTGCCACCCACTTTGGACAGAACACTGAAGCTTTCTTT.